The clone carrying this T cell receptor beta chain was picked up a small number of times. Its target is not known. The data belong to a study of cytomegalovirus exposure and HLA in healthy donors. Study at large: The Caucasian-associated ancestry cluster contained 65% to 85% of the roughly 400 genotyped donors. The study, taken as a whole, reports: It was shown in a later analysis that HLA-associated TCR beta chains were more clonally expanded than other, equally common chains.

Unrecorded immune exposures were likely, despite nominal health at sampling. Both 60 Vbeta primers and 13 Jbeta primers went into the PCR. The table came from immunoSEQ multiplex PCR; TCRdb's copy has only in-frame clones and leaves some out. The repertoire holds some 110,000 clones, with 55% to 80% as singletons. The ends were cut back, 5 bases at V and 3 bases at J, with 11 bases in the middle. The CDR3 consists of 13 residues. Germline V CDR1 and CDR2: MNHNS, SASEGT. Sample: PBMCs. The gene calls are TRBV6-1 and TRBJ2-7, with D hard to call. This receptor was identified in a woman younger than 45 in good health and CMV-seronegative. CDR3: CASSQTQFYEQYF. The CDR3 coding sequence is TGTGCCAGCAGTCAGACACAATTCTACGAGCAGTACTTC.